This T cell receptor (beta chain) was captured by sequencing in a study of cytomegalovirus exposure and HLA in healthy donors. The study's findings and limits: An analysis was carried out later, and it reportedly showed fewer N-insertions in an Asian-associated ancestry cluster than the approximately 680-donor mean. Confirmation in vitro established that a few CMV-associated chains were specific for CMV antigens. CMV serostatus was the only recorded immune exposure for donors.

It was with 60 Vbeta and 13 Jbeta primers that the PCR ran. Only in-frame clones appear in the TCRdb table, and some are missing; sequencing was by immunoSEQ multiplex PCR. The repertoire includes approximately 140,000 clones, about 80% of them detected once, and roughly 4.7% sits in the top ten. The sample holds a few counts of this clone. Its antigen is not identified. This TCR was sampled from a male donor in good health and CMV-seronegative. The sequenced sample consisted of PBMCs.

Here the CDR3 DNA reads TGTGCCAGCAGTAGTAGCGGGGGGCCGGGAGAGACCCAGTACTTC. Amino acid sequence: CASSSSGGPGETQYF. The chain combines TRBV5-4 with TRBJ2-5; 10 bases align to TRBD2. Per the germline V gene, CDR1 is SGHNT and CDR2 is YYREEE (reference sequence). V dropped 5 bases and J dropped 4; count of bases not matched to a gene: 8. The CDR3 is 15 residues long.